This T cell receptor (beta chain) derives from a study of beta chain features in type 1 diabetes. The CDR3 sequence is 12 residues long. Germline V CDR1 and CDR2: SEHNR, FQNEAQ (reference sequence). V was trimmed by 0 bases and J by 4 bases, leaving 3 bases between them. Findings of the study overall: A moderate, significant TCRB CDR3 shortening appeared in type 1 diabetes across four CD4+ subsets. Insertions at VDJ junctions were less frequent in type 1 diabetes patients. These patients also deleted more nucleotides at the same junctions.

Regarding this clone: Its matching antigen is unknown.

Of the isolated RNA, all was reverse transcribed, and so the sequenced material was expressed TCRB transcripts. The table came from immunoSEQ multiplex PCR; TCRdb's copy has only in-frame clones and leaves some out. Among 630,000 or so clones listed, roughly an eighth were seen once. The V and J genes are TRBV7-9 and TRBJ1-2; D uncertain. Input material: naive CD4+ T cells from blood. The TCR originated in a man aged 18 to 35 with type 1 diabetes. The CDR3 region has the DNA TGTGCCAGCAGCTTAGCGGTCTATGGCTACACCTTC. Its translation is CASSLAVYGYTF.